One and the same sample provided the 27 T cell receptor beta chains below, sequenced in a study of blood T cell repertoires in COVID-19. Sequencing was performed with immunoSEQ multiplex PCR; in TCRdb, only in-frame clones are kept and a portion is missing. The sample contains 250,000 to 350,000 clones, more than 80% of which appear only once. Material: peripheral blood. The receptor source for this set is a woman in her twenties or thirties with COVID-19, enrolled during active disease.

CDR3 region: CASTRRDSYNEQFF. CDR3 in DNA: TGTGCCAGCACACGGCGGGACTCCTACAATGAGCAGTTCTTC. The V and J genes are TRBV13 and TRBJ2-1; D may be TRBD2 (6 bases). There are 14 residues in the CDR3. The germline V gene encodes CDR1 PRHDT and CDR2 FYEKMQ (reference sequence). V lost 7 bases to trimming and J lost 0 bases, with 10 bases between them.

The chain uses TRBV7-8 and TRBJ1-5; 9 bases match TRBD1. CDR3 length: 15 residues. CDR1 is SGHVS and CDR2 is FQNEAQ in the germline V gene. The V and J ends lost 1 base and 7 bases, in that order; junction bases with no gene match: 5. The CDR3 coding sequence is TGTGCCAGCAGCTTAGGAGGACAGGGGCGCCAGCCCCAGCATTTT. Translation: CASSLGGQGRQPQHF.

The chain has TRBV6-2 or TRBV6-3 and TRBJ1-1; D unclear. The germline gives CDR1 MNHEY, CDR2 SVGEGT. The CDR3 is made up of 13 amino acids. V was clipped by 2 bases and J by 1 base, with 5 bases between them. This chain's CDR3 is CASSYEENTEAFF. In DNA, the CDR3 is TGTGCCAGCAGTTACGAGGAGAACACTGAAGCTTTCTTT.

Details on this clone: This sample includes further DNA sequences coding for the same CDR3. V is TRBV4-1 and J is TRBJ1-2; perhaps TRBD1 as D (6 bases). Trimming left V 0 bases short and J 5 bases short, with 7 bases between. The CDR3 has 13 residues. The germline V gene has CDR1 MGHRA and CDR2 YSYEKL. The CDR3 reads CASSQEGAYGYTF. CDR3 in DNA: TGCGCCAGCAGCCAAGAGGGGGCGTATGGCTACACCTTC.

The chain carries TRBV19 and TRBJ2-2; perhaps TRBD2 as D (6 bases). The CDR3 contains 15 residues. V was cut by 3 bases and J by 6 bases, with 14 bases left in between. Germline V CDR1 and CDR2: LNHDA, SQIVND (reference sequence). The CDR3 region is CASSITRGISGELFF. In nucleotides, the CDR3 is TGTGCCAGTAGTATTACTCGGGGGATCTCCGGGGAGCTGTTTTTT.

This chain joins TRBV30 and TRBJ2-5, with TRBD2 as a possible D gene (5 bases). This CDR3 spans 13 amino acids. The V end lost 7 bases, the J end lost 4 bases, and 16 bases lay between the germline ends. Germline lookup yields CDR1 GTSNPN and CDR2 SVGIG (reference sequence). The CDR3 loop reads CALRPAGRETQYF. In nucleotides, the CDR3 is TGTGCCTTACGGCCCGCGGGTCGAGAGACCCAGTACTTC. Using reference TRBV30 and TRBJ2-5 for the parts outside the CDR3, the full variable domain is SQTIHQWPATLVQPVGSPLSLECTVEGTSNPNLYWYRQAAGRGLQLLFYSVGIGQISSEVPQNLSASRPQDRQFILSSKKLLLSDSGFYLCALRPAGRETQYFGPGTRLLVL.

For the CDR3, the DNA is TGCGCCAGCAGCCAAGATAGAGGGACTAGCAAGACCGGGGAGCTGTTTTTT. Its translation: CASSQDRGTSKTGELFF. This chain joins TRBV4-1 and TRBJ2-2, with 9 bases fitting TRBD2. Losses at the gene ends were 0 bases for V and 5 bases for J; bases not matched to a gene: 7. Germline CDR1 and CDR2: MGHRA and YSYEKL. The CDR3 length is 17 residues.

The chain is built from TRBV27 and TRBJ2-3; TRBD2 matches 16 bases. The CDR3 spans 18 residues. Germline V gene lookup returns CDR1 MNHEY and CDR2 SMNVEV (reference sequence). V lost 6 bases to trimming and J lost 4 bases; unmatched junction nucleotides: 10. This chain's CDR3 is CASRPGLAGGPGADTQYF. For the CDR3, the DNA is TGTGCCAGCAGACCGGGACTAGCGGGAGGGCCGGGAGCAGATACGCAGTATTTT.

This chain links TRBV7-9 with TRBJ2-3; D may be TRBD1 (5 bases). V lost 5 bases and J lost 6, with 15 bases in between. This CDR3 contains 14 residues. From germline, CDR1 is SEHNR and CDR2 FQNEAQ (reference sequence). CDR3 DNA: TGTGCCAGCAGCCGTACAACAGGAACGGATACGCAGTATTTT. Its translation is CASSRTTGTDTQYF.

The gene calls are TRBV6-5 and TRBJ2-1; 8 bases agree with TRBD1. This CDR3 contains 16 residues. The germline gives CDR1 MNHEY, CDR2 SVGAGI. V lost 4 bases and J lost 6; bases outside the gene matches: 11. Written as DNA, the CDR3 is TGTGCCAGCAGTTCCCGTACGACAGGGGATGTCAATGAGCAGTTCTTC. It encodes CASSSRTTGDVNEQFF.

J is TRBJ2-1 and V is TRBV7-9, with a weak D call TRBD1 (6 bases). The CDR3 consists of 13 residues. Germline CDR1 reads SEHNR; CDR2 reads FQNEAQ (reference sequence). The V gene lost 4 bases and the J gene lost 3 bases, with 7 bases spanning the gap. The CDR3 loop is CASSWDNYNEQFF. The CDR3 DNA sequence: TGTGCCAGCAGCTGGGACAACTACAATGAGCAGTTCTTC.

This clone was counted once. The J gene is TRBJ1-2, the V gene TRBV5-4; D ambiguous. Germline V gene sequence: CDR1 SGHNT, CDR2 YYREEE (reference sequence). The V gene lost 4 bases and the J gene lost 4 bases, with 11 bases spanning the gap. This CDR3 is 13 amino acids long. The DNA for the CDR3 is TGTGCCAGCAGCCCGGACTTGGGCTATGGCTACACCTTC. Its protein product is CASSPDLGYGYTF.

This clone was seen just once. V is TRBV6-1 and J is TRBJ2-7; a weak D match, TRBD1 (5 bases). This CDR3 is 15 amino acids long. Germline V gene sequence: CDR1 MNHNS, CDR2 SASEGT. With 0 bases removed from V and 3 bases from J, the gap between germline ends came to 12 bases. CDR3 residues: CASSEASRARYEQYF. CDR3 bases: TGTGCCAGCAGTGAAGCTTCCAGGGCCCGCTACGAGCAGTACTTC.

This clone was recorded many times. The rearrangement joins TRBV5-5 to TRBJ1-4; 10 positions agree with TRBD1. The CDR3 runs to 15 residues. Germline V gene sequence: CDR1 SGHKS, CDR2 YYEKEE (reference sequence). J gave up 4 bases and V 4 bases, and 4 bases lay outside the gene matches. The CDR3 DNA follows: TGTGCCAGCAGCCCCGGACAGGGGGATAATGAAAAACTGTTTTTT. It codes for CASSPGQGDNEKLFF.

This chain uses TRBV19 with TRBJ1-1; D is possibly TRBD1 (5 bases). The length of the CDR3 is 13 residues. Germline-derived CDR1 and CDR2 are LNHDA and SQIVND (reference sequence). Trimming pared 6 bases from V and 3 bases from J, leaving 11 bases between. CDR3: CASSRKGYTEAFF. The CDR3 DNA sequence: TGTGCCAGTAGCAGAAAGGGGTACACTGAAGCTTTCTTT.

This clone occurred once. This rearrangement joins TRBV29-1 to TRBJ1-1, with D unresolved. Per germline, CDR1 SQVTM and CDR2 ANQGSEA. The CDR3 has 11 residues. V was shortened by 3 bases and J by 4 bases, with 6 bases between the two germline ends. The CDR3 DNA is TGCAGCGTTGACAGATCCACTGAAGCTTTCTTT. Amino acid sequence: CSVDRSTEAFF. Filled out from reference TRBV29-1 and TRBJ1-1, the complete variable domain reads SAVISQKPSRDICQRGTSLTIQCQVDSQVTMMFWYRQQPGQSLTLIATANQGSEATYESGFVIDKFPISRPNLTFSTLTVSNMSPEDSSIYLCSVDRSTEAFFGQGTRLTVV.

The gene calls are TRBV9 and TRBJ1-2, with D perhaps TRBD1 (5 bases). CDR3 length equals 13 residues. Trimming removed 4 bases from V and 8 bases from J, with 15 bases in between. The germline V gene encodes CDR1 SGDLS and CDR2 YYNGEE. The CDR3 protein is CASSSLLGQGYTF. The CDR3 region has the DNA TGTGCCAGCAGCTCCCTCCTGGGGCAAGGCTACACCTTC.

CDR3 loop: CASSQFTGGYTEAFF. CDR3 nucleotides: TGTGCCAGCAGCCAATTTACAGGGGGCTACACTGAAGCTTTCTTT. The genes are TRBV14 and TRBJ1-1; 9 positions match TRBD1. Germline CDR1 reads SGHDN; CDR2 reads FVKESK. The CDR3 totals 15 residues. V lost 2 bases, J lost 3 bases, and 4 bases stayed unmatched.

Remarks on this clone: Other DNA sequences within the sample encode an identical CDR3. This chain joins TRBV15 and TRBJ2-7, with 10 nucleotides matching TRBD1. The CDR3 is 14 residues long. The trim removed 3 bases at V and 3 bases at J, leaving 2 bases unmatched. Germline CDR1 reads LNHNV; CDR2 reads YYDKDF (reference sequence). The CDR3, as DNA: TGTGCCACCAGCAGCCGGGACAGGGGCTACGAGCAGTACTTC. Its translation: CATSSRDRGYEQYF.

The chain carries TRBV29-1 and TRBJ1-2; 9 nucleotides line up with TRBD1. V gave up 4 bases and J gave up 4 bases; unmatched junction bases: 4. The CDR3 contains 13 residues. From germline, CDR1 is SQVTM and CDR2 ANQGSEA. The CDR3: CSVVGQGSYGYTF. DNA for the CDR3: TGCAGCGTTGTCGGACAGGGGTCCTATGGCTACACCTTC. Based on the CDR3 plus reference TRBV29-1 and TRBJ1-2, the full variable domain is SAVISQKPSRDICQRGTSLTIQCQVDSQVTMMFWYRQQPGQSLTLIATANQGSEATYESGFVIDKFPISRPNLTFSTLTVSNMSPEDSSIYLCSVVGQGSYGYTFGSGTRLTVV.

The rearrangement links TRBV3-1 (or the pseudogene TRBV3-2) to TRBJ2-1, with 12 bases fitting TRBD1. V dropped 8 bases and J dropped 7; count of bases not matched to a gene: 3. The V gene's germline CDR1 is LGHDT and CDR2 YNNKEL (reference sequence). The CDR3 is 13 residues long. The CDR3 region has the DNA TGTGCCAGCGGGGACAGGGGGCTGAATGAGCAGTTCTTC. Translation gives CASGDRGLNEQFF.

V is TRBV7-3 and J is TRBJ1-1; 9 bases are a match to TRBD1. The CDR3 loop spans 15 amino acids. With V trimmed by 5 bases and J by 5 bases, 9 bases remained unmatched. Germline lookup yields CDR1 SGHTA and CDR2 FQGTGA. The CDR3 sequence is CASSKGQGWETEAFF. The CDR3 DNA follows: TGTGCCAGCAGCAAGGGACAGGGTTGGGAAACTGAAGCTTTCTTT.

The J gene is TRBJ2-1, the V gene TRBV27; the match to TRBD2 covers 11 bases. Trimming at V came to 2 bases and at J to 5 bases, leaving 5 bases not matched to a gene. Germline assignment: CDR1 MNHEY and CDR2 SMNVEV (reference sequence). The CDR3 is 16 amino acids. Here the CDR3 DNA reads TGTGCCAGCAGTTTAGGGACTAGCGGACTGAACAATGAGCAGTTCTTC. Translated: CASSLGTSGLNNEQFF.

This clone was seen once. Different DNA sequences within this sample yield the same CDR3. The chain combines TRBV5-1 with TRBJ1-4; 9 bases fit TRBD1. The trim removed 1 base at V and 5 bases at J, leaving 3 bases unmatched. Germline-derived CDR1 and CDR2 are SGHRS and YFSETQ. The CDR3 length is 15 residues. In nucleotides, the CDR3 is TGCGCCAGCAGCTTGAGCGGGACAGGGAATGAAAAACTGTTTTTT. Its protein product is CASSLSGTGNEKLFF.

This clone appeared a single time. The CDR3 coding sequence is TGTGCCATCAGTATAGAACAGGGGGAGTCTGGAAACACCATATATTTT. Amino acid sequence: CAISIEQGESGNTIYF. The gene calls are TRBV10-3 and TRBJ1-3; 8 nucleotides align to TRBD1. CDR3 length equals 16 residues. Trimming at V came to 5 bases and at J to 1 base, leaving 7 bases not matched to a gene. Germline V CDR1 and CDR2: ENHRY, SYGVKD.

This clone has a single count. This sequence joins TRBV10-3 and TRBJ1-6; D might be TRBD1 (6 bases). CDR3 length: 16 amino acids. Germline CDR1 and CDR2: ENHRY and SYGVKD. Deletions cut 3 bases from V and 6 bases from J, with 15 bases between. The CDR3 DNA is TGTGCCATCAGTGATCAGGGGACACGGTCTAATTCACCCCTCCACTTT. It yields the protein CAISDQGTRSNSPLHF.

V gene TRBV6-2 or TRBV6-3 combines with J gene TRBJ2-3; 7 bases align to TRBD2. The germline gives CDR1 MNHEY, CDR2 SVGEGT. V dropped 3 bases and J dropped 6; count of bases not matched to a gene: 12. The CDR3 extends over 16 amino acids. CDR3 loop: CASSYSYSGPKDTQYF. In DNA, the CDR3 is TGTGCCAGCAGTTATTCTTATAGCGGGCCCAAGGATACGCAGTATTTT.